What follows describes a single T cell receptor beta chain. Its antigen is currently unknown. The data derive from a study of early T cells in non-severe SARS-CoV-2 infection. Turning to the study itself: Sequencing of unsorted whole blood was done on bulk RNA, leaving chains unpaired. Study-level results: Lookups in VDJdb leaned toward anti-spike CD8 responses and missed private and CD4 specificities.

Each single cDNA molecule received a unique molecular identifier. TCRdb used MiXCR to reprocess the 5' RACE reads, holding one entry per CDR3 protein. The sample carries about 27,000 distinct CDR3 sequences, 4% to 5% recorded once. CDR1 and CDR2 (germline): SGHAT, FQNNGV. The germline V and J ends were trimmed by 2 bases and 15 bases, with 11 bases remaining between them. The CDR3 extends over 11 amino acids. Sequencing input: whole blood. The genes are TRBV11-2 and TRBJ2-1, with D perhaps TRBD1 (5 bases). This sequence was found in an adult who was a healthcare worker with PCR-confirmed SARS-CoV-2 infection or an uninfected control (not recorded which). CDR3 loop: CASSLRAGMFF. The CDR3 DNA sequence: TGTGCCAGCAGCTTAAGGGCAGGGATGTTCTTC.